The entry below describes one TCR beta chain. Its antigen is as yet unknown. Coverage ceases 3 residues before the CDR3 finishes, and the germline J gene fills in the end. TCRdb keeps only in-frame clones here, not all; method: immunoSEQ multiplex PCR. This table holds roughly 23,000 clones. Mixed chimerism was transient after nonmyeloablative marrow transplants from related graft donors. Unstimulated regulatory T cells (CD4+CD25+CD127-), CD4+CD25- non-regulatory cells, CD4 and CD8 cells were FACS-sorted from thawed PBMCs. The sample originates from a study of Tregs in tolerant kidney transplant recipients. Study-wide results and limits: In tolerant patients, donor-specific Tregs outgrew total Tregs, suggesting antigen-driven expansion. Changing PCR primers prevented nucleotide comparison between some patients' samples.

This CDR3 has 15 residues. V dropped 1 base and J dropped 1 base, with 11 bases sitting between them. CDR1 DFQATT and CDR2 SNEGSKA come from the germline V gene (reference sequence). The V and J genes are TRBV20-1 and TRBJ1-5; perhaps TRBD1 as D (5 bases). The sample was CD4+ T cells from blood (PBMCs), taken 6 months after the transplant. This clonotype was obtained from a human patient who received a combined kidney and bone marrow transplant. The graft donor may have given rise to some T cells. CDR3 in amino acids: CSARAGRWSNQPQHF. CDR3 bases read: TGCAGTGCTAGAGCAGGGAGGTGGAGCAATCAGCCC.